This entry describes one T cell receptor (beta chain). Germline lookup yields CDR1 ENHRY and CDR2 SYGVKD. V trimming: 6 bases; J trimming: 6 bases; junction bases outside the gene matches: 10. The CDR3 runs to 15 residues. Authors' processing steps: From reference gene primer amplification, estimates of nucleated cell counts were derived. Assay used: immunoSEQ multiplex PCR; TCRdb lists only in-frame clones, some missing. Clone size and V and J calls were adopted from that table, with D and trimming inferred from the DNA. The data contain about 190,000 clones, 84% of them singletons. The sample originates from a study of blood T cell repertoires in COVID-19. Study-level background: Both acute and convalescent COVID-19 samples were obtained from the United States, Italy and Spain. PBMCs, B-cell-depleted T cells, or T cells provided the cDNA or gDNA that made up the material.

The sample comprised peripheral blood. The V and J genes are TRBV10-3 and TRBJ1-2, with 10 bases matching TRBD1. This clonotype was sampled from a woman aged 70 to 79 with active or convalescent COVID-19. Written as DNA, the CDR3 is TGTGCCATCAGCGTTACGGGACAGGGGTGGGATGGCTACACCTTC. It yields the protein CAISVTGQGWDGYTF.